The 16 T cell receptor beta chains given below trace back to one sample, sequenced in a study of T cell clusters in autoimmune cytopenias (dated by TCRdb to between 2017 and 2020). For each sample, TRB amplification used 200 to 300 ng of peripheral blood genomic DNA, equal to approximately 37,500 genome equivalents. Instrument on record: Illumina MiSeq. Multiplex PCR with a touch-down protocol amplified TRB rearrangements, with the TRB-A and TRB-B primer pools combined in a single tube. Following reprocessing of the reads by TCRdb, the data hold one row per CDR3 protein sequence and no DNA is available. This specimen's table enumerates more than 4,500 distinct CDR3 sequences. The ten largest clonotypes hold roughly 5% of the sample. Specimen: peripheral blood. Receptors originate from a human donor with an autoimmune cytopenia or autoimmune hepatitis (not recorded which).

The rearrangement links TRBV5-4 to TRBJ1-5. In germline, CDR1 is SGHNT, CDR2 YYREEE (reference sequence). The CDR3 is 15 amino acids. The CDR3 is CASSLAGRPNQPQHF.

CDR3 in amino acids: CASSLGAMVNSPLHF. The chain couples TRBV12-3 or TRBV12-4 to TRBJ1-6. The CDR3 contains 15 residues.

According to its frequency, this clonotype is medium-sized. This chain links TRBV19 with TRBJ1-4; TCRdb's D call, TRBD1, is unchecked because there is no DNA. Germline loops: CDR1 LNHDA, CDR2 SQIVND (reference sequence). The CDR3 is 13 residues long. The CDR3 reads CASSIWTSEKLFF.

The chain couples TRBV6-6 to TRBJ1-1; lacking DNA, the TRBD1 call made by TCRdb goes unchecked. In germline, CDR1 is MNHNY, CDR2 SVGAGI (reference sequence). This CDR3 is 15 amino acids long. The CDR3 loop is CASSPVLGLNTEAFF.

V usage is TRBV10-3 and J usage is TRBJ2-7; no DNA is available, so the TRBD2 call from TCRdb remains unchecked. CDR1 and CDR2 from the germline V gene are ENHRY and SYGVKD. This CDR3 has 15 amino acids. The CDR3 loop is CASSGTSGGANEQFF.

Considering frequency, this clonotype is medium-sized. The chain couples TRBV19 to TRBJ1-2; as DNA is missing, the TRBD1 call by TCRdb cannot be tested. CDR3 size: 14 residues. CDR1 is LNHDA, CDR2 SQIVND, per germline (reference sequence). The CDR3 loop reads CASHNPWGTGGYTF. Using reference TRBV19 and TRBJ1-2 for the parts outside the CDR3, the full variable domain is DGGITQSPKYLFRKEGQNVTLSCEQNLNHDAMYWYRQDPGQGLRLIYYSQIVNDFQKGDIAEGYSVSREKKESFPLTVTSAQKNPTAFYLCASHNPWGTGGYTFGSGTRLTVV.

V gene TRBV20-1 combines with J gene TRBJ2-1. CDR3 length: 12 amino acids. Germline CDR1 DFQATT, CDR2 SNEGSKA (reference sequence). The CDR3: CSARHTYNEQFF.

Frequency places this clonotype as medium-sized. The chain uses TRBV27 and TRBJ2-2. The germline V gene has CDR1 MNHEY and CDR2 SMNVEV (reference sequence). This CDR3 contains 13 residues. The CDR3 sequence: CASSWVITGELFF.

According to its frequency, this clonotype is medium-sized. V gene TRBV20-1 combines with J gene TRBJ2-1; TCRdb calls TRBD2, which cannot be checked without DNA. The CDR3 length is 14 residues. CDR1 and CDR2 from the germline V gene are DFQATT and SNEGSKA (reference sequence). The CDR3 reads CSASQGLSYNEQFF.

This rearrangement joins TRBV27 to TRBJ2-7; the TCRdb call, TRBD2, lacks DNA for checking. CDR3 length: 13 amino acids. Germline CDR1 MNHEY, CDR2 SMNVEV (reference sequence). The CDR3 is CASRLSGIYEQYF.

The V call is TRBV6-5, the J call TRBJ2-4; TCRdb selects TRBD1, and the lack of DNA leaves this call unchecked. This CDR3 has 18 residues. Germline assignment: CDR1 MNHEY and CDR2 SVGAGI. CDR3 amino acids: CASSYRVPRTLAKNIQYF.

The chain recombines TRBV7-9 with TRBJ1-4; TCRdb outputs TRBD1, but without DNA this stays unchecked. The CDR3 has 16 residues. Germline V gene lookup returns CDR1 SEHNR and CDR2 FQNEAQ (reference sequence). Here the CDR3 reads CASSSRGWGDNEKLFF. The variable domain in full, with the rest retrieved from reference TRBV7-9 and TRBJ1-4, is DTGVSQNPRHKITKRGQNVTFRCDPISEHNRLYWYRQTLGQGPEFLTYFQNEAQLEKSRLLSDRFSAERPKGSFSTLEIQRTEQGDSAMYLCASSSRGWGDNEKLFFGSGTQLSVL.

The genes are TRBV5-1 and TRBJ2-7; there is no DNA to check the TCRdb D call of TRBD1. The CDR3 runs to 18 residues. Germline CDR1 reads SGHRS; CDR2 reads YFSETQ. CDR3 residues: CASSHRGSGGRVNDEQYF.

In terms of frequency, this clonotype is medium-sized (0.01 to 0.1%). This CDR3 reads CASSPPMGRSAYNEQFF. The chain couples TRBV18 to TRBJ2-1; the TCRdb call, TRBD2, lacks DNA for checking. From germline, CDR1 is KGHSH and CDR2 LQKENI. The CDR3 is made up of 17 amino acids.

By frequency, this clonotype registers medium-sized. This chain connects TRBV7-6 to TRBJ2-5; checking the TCRdb D call of TRBD1 is not possible without DNA. Germline lookup yields CDR1 SGHVS and CDR2 FNYEAQ. The CDR3 loop spans 16 amino acids. The CDR3 loop is CASSFPRTGGEETQYF.

V is TRBV20-1 and J is TRBJ2-2. Germline V gene sequence: CDR1 DFQATT, CDR2 SNEGSKA (reference sequence). The CDR3 runs 12 residues. The CDR3 sequence is CSAALGTGELFF.